These 19 T cell receptor beta chains were all obtained from the same sample, sequenced in a study of blood T cell repertoires in COVID-19 (TCRdb year 2020). Receptor libraries were prepared by the immunoSEQ multiplex PCR assay. TCRdb carries this immuneACCESS record with in-frame sequences only. Its versions omit some clonotypes, under half of them owing to an unresolved V gene in the studies checked, with the rest unexplained. This sample lists tens of thousands of clones; roughly 78% were detected once. The biggest ten clones account for about two fifths of the sample. Material for sequencing was peripheral blood. Source of these receptors: a man aged 80 or over with active or convalescent COVID-19.

The chain joins TRBV11-1 to TRBJ1-6; unclear D gene. The CDR3 totals 16 residues. The V end was cut by 5 bases, the J end by 6 bases, with 17 bases between. Germline CDR1 SGHAT, CDR2 FQDESV (reference sequence). This CDR3 is CASSPRDGGFNSPLHF. The CDR3 bases are TGTGCCAGCAGCCCCCGAGACGGAGGATTTAATTCACCCCTCCACTTT.

The chain has TRBV6-6 and TRBJ2-3; maybe TRBD1 (6 bases). This CDR3 has 14 amino acids. CDR1 and CDR2 (germline): MNHNY, SVGAGI (reference sequence). V was clipped by 5 bases and J by 5 bases, with 14 bases between them. CDR3 sequence: CASSTQGEGDTQYF. The CDR3 DNA sequence: TGTGCCAGCAGTACACAGGGTGAGGGAGATACGCAGTATTTT.

For the CDR3, the DNA is TGTGCCAGCAGCCCTGGAGGGCCGGAGCAGTTCTTC. Protein product: CASSPGGPEQFF. The rearrangement links TRBV12-3 or TRBV12-4 to TRBJ2-1, with D perhaps TRBD2 (6 bases). CDR3 length equals 12 residues. V lost 6 bases and J 10 bases, leaving 13 bases between the germline ends.

The chain recombines TRBV28 with TRBJ2-1; D perhaps matches TRBD1 (5 bases). Germline CDR1 and CDR2: MDHEN and SYDVKM. The CDR3 totals 14 residues. V lost 6 bases, J lost 5 bases, and 14 bases lay in between. CDR3 sequence (DNA): TGTGCCAGCAGGCTCCAGGGTCCCCACAATGAGCAGTTCTTC. Protein: CASRLQGPHNEQFF.

The rearrangement links TRBV24-1 to TRBJ2-7; 7 positions match TRBD2. V shed 4 bases, J shed 9 bases, and the junction held 11 bases outside the gene matches. The CDR3 sequence is 14 residues long. In germline, CDR1 is KGHDR, CDR2 SFDVKD. The CDR3 DNA sequence: TGTGCCACCAGTGACCCGAGGGAGGGGAGGGTGCAGTACTTC. This encodes CATSDPREGRVQYF.

V is TRBV6-1 and J is TRBJ2-3, with 7 bases that match TRBD2. This CDR3 contains 16 residues. Germline CDR1 is MNHNS and CDR2 is SASEGT. V lost 3 bases and J lost 1; bases outside the gene matches: 7. CDR3 nucleotide sequence: TGTGCCAGCAGTGATGGAGCGGGGTCTCGCACAGATACGCAGTATTTT. Translated, it gives CASSDGAGSRTDTQYF.

This clone is a singleton in its sample. The chain joins TRBV7-2 to TRBJ2-3, with a tentative D call TRBD2 (5 bases). The CDR3 covers 15 residues. Germline CDR1 is SGHTA and CDR2 is FQGNSA. With 4 bases removed from V and 4 bases from J, the gap between germline ends came to 15 bases. Written as DNA, the CDR3 is TGTGCCAGCAGCTCCAGCGGACTGGCAGCAGATACGCAGTATTTT. Translated, it gives CASSSSGLAADTQYF. Based on the CDR3 plus reference TRBV7-2 and TRBJ2-3, the full variable domain is GAGVSQSPSNKVTEKGKDVELRCDPISGHTALYWYRQSLGQGLEFLIYFQGNSAPDKSGLPSDRFSAERTGGSVSTLTIQRTQQEDSAVYLCASSSSGLAADTQYFGPGTRLTVL.

This rearrangement joins TRBV28 to TRBJ1-5, with D unresolved. Germline V CDR1 and CDR2: MDHEN, SYDVKM. This CDR3 has 13 residues. The ends were cut back, 6 bases at V and 3 bases at J, with 9 bases in the middle. The DNA of the CDR3 is TGTGCCAGCAGGGACTATAACAATCAGCCCCAGCATTTT. Translation gives CASRDYNNQPQHF.

This chain links TRBV4-3 with TRBJ2-1; 12 nucleotides align to TRBD2. The CDR3 sequence is 14 residues long. V was clipped by 5 bases and J by 7 bases; unmatched bases: 3. Germline CDR1 reads LGHNA; CDR2 reads YSLEER. The CDR3 region is CASSSGLAGNEQFF. The DNA of the CDR3 is TGCGCCAGCAGCTCGGGACTAGCGGGTAATGAGCAGTTCTTC.

This clone has a single count. V is TRBV5-4 and J is TRBJ2-5; TRBD2 matches at 14 bases. With V trimmed by 3 bases and J by 5 bases, 9 bases remained unmatched. Germline V gives CDR1 SGHNT, CDR2 YYREEE (reference sequence). The CDR3 runs 17 residues. In DNA form, the CDR3 reads TGTGCCAGCAGCTCCGGGACTAGCGGGAGAGGAGAGGAGACCCAGTACTTC. Protein: CASSSGTSGRGEETQYF.

This sequence joins TRBV9 and TRBJ1-2; TRBD1 is a possible D gene (5 bases). In germline, CDR1 is SGDLS, CDR2 YYNGEE. V dropped 4 bases and J dropped 2 bases, with 12 bases sitting between them. The CDR3 sequence is 14 residues long. This CDR3 is CASSRSEGNYGYTF. DNA for the CDR3: TGTGCCAGCAGCAGGTCGGAGGGGAACTATGGCTACACCTTC.

The chain couples TRBV7-3 to TRBJ1-1; 9 bases are a match to TRBD1. This CDR3 is built from 15 residues. From germline, CDR1 is SGHTA and CDR2 FQGTGA. With V trimmed by 3 bases and J by 3 bases, 5 bases remained unmatched. The CDR3 sequence: CASSFAGQGDTEAFF. DNA for the CDR3: TGTGCCAGCAGCTTCGCGGGACAGGGTGACACTGAAGCTTTCTTT.

The V and J genes are TRBV5-5 and TRBJ1-3; D might be TRBD1 (5 bases). The CDR3 consists of 14 residues. Trimming removed 4 bases from V and 0 bases from J, with 8 bases in between. The germline CDR1 and CDR2 sequences are SGHKS and YYEKEE (reference sequence). CDR3 loop: CASSRGSSGNTIYF. For the CDR3, the DNA is TGTGCCAGCAGCAGGGGCAGCTCTGGAAACACCATATATTTT.

This clone was observed many times. The chain links TRBV29-1 to TRBJ1-1; no clear D. The CDR3 is 12 residues long. Germline values: CDR1 SQVTM, CDR2 ANQGSEA. Between the trimmed V and J ends, which lost 4 bases and 6 bases, there was a span of 12 bases. The CDR3 here is CSVADRGAEAFF. CDR3 DNA: TGCAGCGTTGCGGACCGCGGGGCTGAAGCTTTCTTT. Supplemented by reference TRBV29-1 and TRBJ1-1, the full variable domain reads SAVISQKPSRDICQRGTSLTIQCQVDSQVTMMFWYRQQPGQSLTLIATANQGSEATYESGFVIDKFPISRPNLTFSTLTVSNMSPEDSSIYLCSVADRGAEAFFGQGTRLTVV.

The J gene is TRBJ2-2, the V gene TRBV24-1, with 7 bases aligning to TRBD1. The V gene's germline CDR1 is KGHDR and CDR2 SFDVKD. This CDR3 region has 16 residues. V was pared by 4 bases and J by 5 bases, with 9 bases of the junction left unmatched. Written as DNA, the CDR3 is TGTGCCACCAGTGAAAGTGACAGGGAATTTACCGGGGAGCTGTTTTTT. This encodes CATSESDREFTGELFF.

The chain's CDR3 is CASRPVAGGYVKETQYF. As DNA, the CDR3 is TGTGCCAGTAGGCCCGTGGCCGGGGGGTATGTGAAGGAGACCCAGTACTTC. The V gene is TRBV19, the J gene TRBJ2-5, with 7 bases matching TRBD2. The CDR3 totals 17 residues. CDR1 LNHDA and CDR2 SQIVND come from the germline V gene (reference sequence). V lost 6 bases to trimming and J lost 5 bases; unmatched junction nucleotides: 18.

The genes are TRBV25-1 and TRBJ2-7, with D hard to call. V lost 6 bases and J 7 bases, leaving 25 bases between the germline ends. Germline V gives CDR1 MGHDK, CDR2 SYGVNS. This CDR3 has 16 residues. The CDR3 DNA follows: TGTGCCAGCAGCTCCTGGGTTGACGGTGGAAGCGTTGAGCAGTACTTC. Its protein is CASSSWVDGGSVEQYF.

This chain links TRBV5-1 with TRBJ2-7; 8 nucleotides align to TRBD2. The CDR3 extends over 18 amino acids. Germline-derived CDR1 and CDR2 are SGHRS and YFSETQ. With V trimmed by 4 bases and J by 2 bases, 17 bases remained unmatched. CDR3 in DNA: TGCGCCAGCAGCCGGGAGGGACCGGGTTCTTTCCCTACCTACGAGCAGTACTTC. It specifies CASSREGPGSFPTYEQYF.

CDR3 sequence: CASSQGVRRLAGISSYNEQFF. CDR3 sequence (DNA): TGTGCCAGCAGCCAAGGGGTCAGGAGACTAGCGGGGATTAGCTCCTACAATGAGCAGTTCTTC. The chain carries TRBV14 and TRBJ2-1; TRBD2 matches at 11 bases. The CDR3 totals 21 residues. With V trimmed by 1 base and J by 0 bases, 14 bases remained unmatched. The germline V gene encodes CDR1 SGHDN and CDR2 FVKESK. Full variable domain (rest looked up from reference TRBV14 and TRBJ2-1): EAGVTQFPSHSVIEKGQTVTLRCDPISGHDNLYWYRRVMGKEIKFLLHFVKESKQDESGMPNNRFLAERTGGTYSTLKVQPAELEDSGVYFCASSQGVRRLAGISSYNEQFFGPGTRLTVL.